These 3 T cell receptor beta chains share one sample of origin, sequenced in a study of blood T cells in healthy people across ages. Together with a sample-barcoded 5' primer, a J-beta primer mix was included in a second PCR lasting roughly 6 to 12 cycles. TCRdb independently ran MiXCR on the 5' RACE reads; one entry per CDR3 protein. The sample has 650,000 to 1,000,000 distinct CDR3 sequences, 35% to 40% seen once. The sample was blood. The receptors originated from a man in his late teens or twenties in good health.

A few counts support this clonotype. The chain employs TRBV5-5 and TRBJ1-6; maybe TRBD1 (5 bases). The CDR3 has 17 residues. Per the germline V gene, CDR1 is SGHKS and CDR2 is YYEKEE (reference sequence). V lost 1 base and J 6 bases, leaving 17 bases between the germline ends. This chain's CDR3 is CASSLIWTLIGNSPLHF. The CDR3 nucleotides are TGTGCCAGCAGCTTGATCTGGACACTTATCGGTAATTCACCCCTCCACTTT.

This chain uses TRBV27 with TRBJ1-4; 8 bases are a match to TRBD1. Germline CDR1 and CDR2: MNHEY and SMNVEV (reference sequence). Trimming at V came to 5 bases and at J to 3 bases, leaving 5 bases not matched to a gene. This CDR3 spans 15 amino acids. The CDR3 DNA is TGTGCCAGCAGTCCCCCGGACAGGGCTAATGAAAAACTGTTTTTT. This sequence encodes CASSPPDRANEKLFF.

Remarks on this clonotype: A much larger clone sits a single nucleotide away, making a read error possible. The V call is TRBV29-1, the J call TRBJ1-2, with D unresolved. Trimming took off 8 bases at V and 6 bases at J, with 19 bases between the two ends. CDR3 length: 13 amino acids. CDR1 is SQVTM, CDR2 ANQGSEA, per germline. This CDR3 reads CSLVRPLSHGYTF. The CDR3 nucleotides read TGCAGCCTTGTCAGGCCTCTAAGCCATGGCTACACCTTC.